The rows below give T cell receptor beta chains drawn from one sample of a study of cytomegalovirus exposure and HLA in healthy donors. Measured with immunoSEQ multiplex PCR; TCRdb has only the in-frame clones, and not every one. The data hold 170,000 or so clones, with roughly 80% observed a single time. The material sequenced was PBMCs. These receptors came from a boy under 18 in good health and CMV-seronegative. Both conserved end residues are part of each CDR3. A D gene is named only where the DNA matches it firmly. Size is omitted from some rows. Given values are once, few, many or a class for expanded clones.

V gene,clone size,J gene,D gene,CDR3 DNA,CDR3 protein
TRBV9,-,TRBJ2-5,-,TGTGCCAGCAGCGTGGACCGGGACTTAGGGGAGACCCAGTACTTC,CASSVDRDLGETQYF
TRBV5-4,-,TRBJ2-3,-,TGTGCCAGCAGCCCGGGAGCAGATACGCAGTATTTT,CASSPGADTQYF
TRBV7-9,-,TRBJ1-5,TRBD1,TGTGCCAGCAGCTCGTTTACAGGGGGTGGGCAGCCCCAGCATTTT,CASSSFTGGGQPQHF
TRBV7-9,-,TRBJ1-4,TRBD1,TGTGCCAGCAGCTTATCGGGACAGACCCGGGAAAAACTGTTTTTT,CASSLSGQTREKLFF
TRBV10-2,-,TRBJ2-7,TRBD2,TGCGCCAGCAGTGACTCTGGACTAGCTAACTCCTACGAGCAGTACTTC,CASSDSGLANSYEQYF
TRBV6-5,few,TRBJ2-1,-,TGTGCCAGCAGCTCTCTAGCGAACGAGCAGTTCTTC,CASSSLANEQFF
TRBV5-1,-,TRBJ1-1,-,TGCGCCAGCAGCCTGGGGGGGGTGGGTGAAGCTTTCTTT,CASSLGGVGEAFF
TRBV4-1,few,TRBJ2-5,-,TGCGCCAGCAGCCGCCTTTCCCCAGGAATAGGAGAGACCCAGTACTTC,CASSRLSPGIGETQYF
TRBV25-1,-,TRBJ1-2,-,TGTGCCAGCTCCATGGGGAGGGACCACTATGGCTACACCTTC,CASSMGRDHYGYTF
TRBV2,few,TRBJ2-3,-,TGTGCCAGCATGGTCGGGAGCACAGATACGCAGTATTTT,CASMVGSTDTQYF
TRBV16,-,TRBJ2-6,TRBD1,TGTGCCAGCAGCCCTATCAGGGGGACTGGGGCCAACGTCCTGACTTTC,CASSPIRGTGANVLTF
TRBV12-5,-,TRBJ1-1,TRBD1,TGTGCTAGTGGTTGGGGCAGGGGGCTTAGCACTGAAGCTTTCTTT,CASGWGRGLSTEAFF
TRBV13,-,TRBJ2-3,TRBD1,TGTGCCAGCAGCCCCGACAGGGGGTACACAGATACGCAGTATTTT,CASSPDRGYTDTQYF
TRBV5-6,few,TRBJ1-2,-,TGTGCCAGCAGCTTATCCGGGGGCTACACCTTC,CASSLSGGYTF
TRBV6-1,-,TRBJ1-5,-,TGTGCCAGCAGTGATAGGTGGAACAGGCAAAATCAGCCCCAGCATTTT,CASSDRWNRQNQPQHF
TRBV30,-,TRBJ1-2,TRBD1,TGTGCCTGGGGACAGGGGGCGCAGAACTATGGCTACACCTTC,CAWGQGAQNYGYTF
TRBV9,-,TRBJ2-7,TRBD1,TGTGCCAGCAGCGAAGGGACAGGAGCCTACGAGCAGTACTTC,CASSEGTGAYEQYF
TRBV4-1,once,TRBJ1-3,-,TGCGCCAGCAGCCAAGTCAGCTCTGGAAACACCATATATTTT,CASSQVSSGNTIYF
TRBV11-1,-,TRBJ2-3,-,TGTGCCAGCAGCTTGTACAGGTCCAGGGACACAGATACGCAGTATTTT,CASSLYRSRDTDTQYF
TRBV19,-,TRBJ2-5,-,TGTGCCAGTAGTACGGTTTCATCAGCGCAGACCCAGTACTTC,CASSTVSSAQTQYF
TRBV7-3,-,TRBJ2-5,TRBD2,TGTGCCAGCAGCTTAAGCGGGAGCAGGTTTAGGGAGACCCAGTACTTC,CASSLSGSRFRETQYF
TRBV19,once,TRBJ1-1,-,TGTGCCAGTAGCTTCAGACACGGGGTTGAAGCTTTCTTT,CASSFRHGVEAFF
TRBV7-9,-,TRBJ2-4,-,TGTTCCAGCAGCTTATCTACCTCGGACTATCTTCTAGCCAAAAACATTCAGTACTTC,CSSSLSTSDYLLAKNIQYF
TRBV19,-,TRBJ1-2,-,TGTGCCAGTAGTATAGCTCTCAGGGTCGACTATGGCTACACCTTC,CASSIALRVDYGYTF
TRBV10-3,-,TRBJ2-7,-,TGTGCCAGTAACCGGGATAGAAGGGACGAGCAGTACTTC,CASNRDRRDEQYF
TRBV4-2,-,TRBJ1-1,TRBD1,TGTGCCAGCAGCCAACCGGGACAGGGGTATACTGAAGCTTTCTTT,CASSQPGQGYTEAFF
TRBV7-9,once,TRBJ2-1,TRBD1,TGTGCCAGCAGCCCCCGGTCGACAGGGGTTAATGAGCAGTTCTTC,CASSPRSTGVNEQFF
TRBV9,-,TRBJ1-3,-,TGTGCCAGCAGCGCCCCCCTCACGGGAGCTGGCGGAAACACCATATATTTT,CASSAPLTGAGGNTIYF
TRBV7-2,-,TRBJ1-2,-,TGTGCCAGCAGCTTATTAACGGGTCTTCAGTTCTATGGCTACACCTTC,CASSLLTGLQFYGYTF
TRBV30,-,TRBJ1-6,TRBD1,TGTGCCTGGGACAGGGGATTTTCACCCCTCCACTTT,CAWDRGFSPLHF
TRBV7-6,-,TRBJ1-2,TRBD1,TGTGCCAGCAGCTCCCGGACAGGGTCAAACTATGGCTACACCTTC,CASSSRTGSNYGYTF
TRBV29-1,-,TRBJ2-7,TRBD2,TGCAGCGTTGATGCCGAGGCTAGCGGGTACGAGCAGTACTTC,CSVDAEASGYEQYF
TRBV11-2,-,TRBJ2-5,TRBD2,TGTGCCAGCAGCTTAGAGGTAGCGGGGGTCCTTGGGACCCAGTACTTC,CASSLEVAGVLGTQYF
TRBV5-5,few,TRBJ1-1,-,TGTGCCAGCAGCTTGGGGGGGCCGCGACAGGCGATAATGAACACTGAAGCTTTCTTT,CASSLGGPRQAIMNTEAFF
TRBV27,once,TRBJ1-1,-,TGTGCCAGCAGTCTGGGGGGCGGGGGGCGCCGAACTGAAGCTTTCTTT,CASSLGGGGRRTEAFF
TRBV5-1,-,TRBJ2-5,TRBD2,TGCGCCAGCAGCCCCGGCCCGGGGGGGGAGACCCAGTACTTC,CASSPGPGGETQYF
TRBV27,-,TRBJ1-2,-,TGTGCCAGCAGTAGCGGGACATACTATGGCTACACCTTC,CASSSGTYYGYTF
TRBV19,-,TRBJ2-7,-,TGTGCCAGTAGTCGCCCAGGGTCTCCGGAGCAGTACTTC,CASSRPGSPEQYF
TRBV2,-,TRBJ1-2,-,TGTGCCAGCACCCATCCCCCGACAGACTATGGCTACACCTTC,CASTHPPTDYGYTF
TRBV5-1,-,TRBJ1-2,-,TGCGCCAGCAGGATGACTGAGGAGGGGAGCTATGGCTACACCTTC,CASRMTEEGSYGYTF
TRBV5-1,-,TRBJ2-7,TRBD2,TGCGCCAGCAGCTTGGGGACTAGCCGAACCTACGAGCAGTACTTC,CASSLGTSRTYEQYF
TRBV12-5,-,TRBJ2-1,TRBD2,TGTGCTAGTGGCGTAAGCGGGGGCGGTGAGCAGTTCTTC,CASGVSGGGEQFF
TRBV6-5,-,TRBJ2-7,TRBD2,TGTGCCAGTGGACTAGCGGGGGTGTACGAGCAGTACTTC,CASGLAGVYEQYF
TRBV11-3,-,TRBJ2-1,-,TGTGCCAGCAGCCCACCTTGGCCTAGCGAGTACAATGAGCAGTTCTTC,CASSPPWPSEYNEQFF
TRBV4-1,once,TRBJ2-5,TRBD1,TGCGCCAGCAGGCGGACAGGACAAGAGACCCAGTACTTC,CASRRTGQETQYF
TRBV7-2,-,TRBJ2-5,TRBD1,TGTGCCAGCCAGTGGACAGGGGGCCAAGAGACCCAGTACTTC,CASQWTGGQETQYF
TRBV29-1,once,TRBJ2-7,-,TGCAGCGCGTATGACAGGAGCTCCTACGAGCAGTACTTC,CSAYDRSSYEQYF
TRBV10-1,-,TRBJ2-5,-,TGCGCCAGCAGTGAGAGCCTCCAAGAGACCCAGTACTTC,CASSESLQETQYF
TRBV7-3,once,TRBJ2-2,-,TGTGCCAGCAGCTTAATCAGGGGGGCCGGGGAGCTGTTTTTT,CASSLIRGAGELFF
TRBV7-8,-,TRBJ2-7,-,TGTGCCAGCAGCTTAACGGGATACGAGCAGTACTTC,CASSLTGYEQYF
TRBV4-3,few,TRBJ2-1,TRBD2,TGCGCCAGCAGCCAAGCGGGAGGGTACAATGAGCAGTTCTTC,CASSQAGGYNEQFF
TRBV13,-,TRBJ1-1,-,TGTGCCAGCTCTCTTACACGGATGGGCCTTAACACTGAAGCTTTCTTT,CASSLTRMGLNTEAFF
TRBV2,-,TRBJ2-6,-,TGTGCCAGCTGGGAGTTTGGGGCCAACGTCCTGACTTTC,CASWEFGANVLTF
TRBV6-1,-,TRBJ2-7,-,TGTGCCAGCAGCCAATGGTCAGGTGGCTCCTACGAGCAGTACTTC,CASSQWSGGSYEQYF
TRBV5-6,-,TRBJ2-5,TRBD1,TGTGCCAGCAGCAGTACCGGGACAGGGGCAGAAGAGACCCAGTACTTC,CASSSTGTGAEETQYF
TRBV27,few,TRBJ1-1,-,TGTGCCAGCAGTTGGACAGCCATGAACACTGAAGCTTTCTTT,CASSWTAMNTEAFF
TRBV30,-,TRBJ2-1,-,TGTGCCTGGAGTGTCGGAGGGACGACCTGGGATGAGCAGTTCTTC,CAWSVGGTTWDEQFF